This entry lists 29 T cell receptor beta chains sequenced from one sample in a study of CD8+CD57+ T cells in acquired aplastic anemia. The TCR beta profiling, which covered VDJ combination and CDR3 sequence, was carried out using genomic DNA as the template. Via MiXCR, TCRdb re-called the reads, giving one row per CDR3 protein. The data hold just over 450,000 distinct CDR3 sequences, with roughly 34% observed a single time. All sequencing subjects had displayed CD8+CD57+ cell expansion on flow cytometry. The sequenced sample consisted of sorted CD4+, CD8+, or CD8+CD57+ T cells (not recorded which) from PBMCs. The receptors were sampled from a human donor with aplastic anemia.

The V gene is TRBV11-2, the J gene TRBJ1-2, with 11 positions matching TRBD1. The CDR3 spans 17 residues. V dropped 5 bases and J dropped 2; count of bases not matched to a gene: 10. Germline V gene sequence: CDR1 SGHAT, CDR2 FQNNGV. The CDR3 nucleotides are TGTGCCAGCAGCAGGCCGGGGACAGGGGGTCAGAACTATGGCTACACCTTC. This encodes CASSRPGTGGQNYGYTF.

DNA of the CDR3: TGTGCCAGCAGCCAGGGTGACATTCAGTACTTC. Translation: CASSQGDIQYF. This rearrangement joins TRBV7-6 to TRBJ2-4, with a possible D match to TRBD1 (5 bases). In germline, CDR1 is SGHVS, CDR2 FNYEAQ. V was trimmed by 5 bases and J by 8 bases, leaving 7 bases between them. The CDR3 runs to 11 residues.

V usage is TRBV19 and J usage is TRBJ1-6; D is uncertain. The CDR3 totals 17 residues. The V gene's germline CDR1 is LNHDA and CDR2 SQIVND (reference sequence). V lost 9 bases to trimming and J lost 9 bases, with 27 bases between them. The CDR3 reads CASSYSPGRAAGSPLHF. Written as DNA, the CDR3 is TGTGCCAGCAGTTACTCCCCGGGGAGGGCAGCCGGTTCACCCCTCCACTTT.

The V gene is TRBV14, the J gene TRBJ1-4; D might be TRBD1 (5 bases). V lost 4 bases, J lost 5 bases, and 11 bases lay in between. Germline V lookup: CDR1 SGHDN, CDR2 FVKESK. This CDR3 region has 14 residues. DNA of the CDR3: TGTGCCAGCAGCCGCACAGGCCTCAATGAAAAACTGTTTTTT. Translating it yields CASSRTGLNEKLFF.

This clonotype was counted a few times. The chain combines TRBV25-1 with TRBJ2-7; the D is unclear. In germline, CDR1 is MGHDK, CDR2 SYGVNS. The CDR3 runs to 13 residues. Trimming removed 6 bases from V and 6 bases from J, with 15 bases in between. In DNA, the CDR3 is TGTGCCAGCAGCTCCCCCTATTCGGGCGAGCAGTACTTC. Its protein product is CASSSPYSGEQYF.

The J gene is TRBJ1-1, the V gene TRBV6-1, with a possible D match to TRBD1 (6 bases). The germline V gene encodes CDR1 MNHNS and CDR2 SASEGT. Deletions cut 9 bases from V and 4 bases from J, with 18 bases between. The length of the CDR3 is 14 residues. The CDR3 DNA is TGTGCCAGTGTTATGGCGACAGGATCCACTGAAGCTTTCTTT. This codes for CASVMATGSTEAFF.

This clonotype showed up just a few times. The chain recombines TRBV5-6 with TRBJ2-2; D is undetermined. Germline V gives CDR1 SGHDT, CDR2 YYEEEE. Trimming pared 2 bases from V and 3 bases from J, leaving 5 bases between. The CDR3 is made up of 13 amino acids. The CDR3 sequence is CASSLTYTGELFF. As DNA, the CDR3 is TGTGCCAGCAGCTTAACCTACACCGGGGAGCTGTTTTTT.

The chain is built from TRBV25-1 and TRBJ2-3; D remains ambiguous. Deletions cut 5 bases from V and 0 bases from J, with 15 bases between. There are 16 residues in the CDR3. Germline assignment: CDR1 MGHDK and CDR2 SYGVNS. The CDR3 reads CASSYAGSKSTDTQYF. The CDR3 bases are TGTGCCAGCAGTTACGCTGGTAGCAAAAGCACAGATACGCAGTATTTT.

This clonotype was seen ten or more times. The chain employs TRBV7-9 and TRBJ1-5; 9 bases line up with TRBD1. The V segment lost 8 bases and the J segment 7 bases; nucleotides outside the gene matches: 6. The CDR3 consists of 13 residues. From germline, CDR1 is SEHNR and CDR2 FQNEAQ (reference sequence). CDR3 amino acids: CASGQGRGQPQHF. CDR3 bases: TGTGCCAGCGGACAGGGGCGGGGACAGCCCCAGCATTTT. Together with reference TRBV7-9 and TRBJ1-5, the CDR3 gives the full variable domain: DTGVSQNPRHKITKRGQNVTFRCDPISEHNRLYWYRQTLGQGPEFLTYFQNEAQLEKSRLLSDRFSAERPKGSFSTLEIQRTEQGDSAMYLCASGQGRGQPQHFGDGTRLSIL.

This sequence joins TRBV30 and TRBJ2-3, with D tentatively TRBD1 (6 bases). Trimming removed 2 bases from V and 2 bases from J, with 11 bases in between. Germline assignment: CDR1 GTSNPN and CDR2 SVGIG (reference sequence). CDR3 size: 14 residues. This CDR3 reads CAWSWGPNTDTQYF. CDR3 sequence (DNA): TGTGCCTGGAGTTGGGGGCCGAACACAGATACGCAGTATTTT. The full variable domain, completed using reference TRBV30 and TRBJ2-3, is SQTIHQWPATLVQPVGSPLSLECTVEGTSNPNLYWYRQAAGRGLQLLFYSVGIGQISSEVPQNLSASRPQDRQFILSSKKLLLSDSGFYLCAWSWGPNTDTQYFGPGTRLTVL.

As concerns this clonotype: No DNA is shown, since the ends of the CDR3 on it are uncertain; the CDR3 is the one TCRdb lists. The rearrangement joins TRBV29-1 to TRBJ1-6; TRBD1 was called by the table and not checked on the DNA. Per the germline V gene, CDR1 is SQVTM and CDR2 is ANQGSEA. The CDR3 spans 15 residues, counting both ends. CDR3 amino acids: CTSVPALWGNSPLHF.

In this sample, this clonotype turned up a few times. The rearrangement links TRBV9 to TRBJ1-2, with D possibly being TRBD1 (5 bases). Trimming took off 5 bases at V and 7 bases at J, with 21 bases between the two ends. The CDR3 totals 15 residues. Looked up from germline, CDR1 is SGDLS and CDR2 is YYNGEE. DNA of the CDR3: TGTGCCAGCAGTAGGACCACAGGTCCCCGGGGTGGCTACACCTTC. Protein sequence: CASSRTTGPRGGYTF.

Only one count was recorded for this clonotype. A much bigger clone sits one base away, suggesting this may be a read error. This chain connects TRBV20-1 to TRBJ2-7; no reliable D call. There are 13 residues in the CDR3. Germline V gene sequence: CDR1 DFQATT, CDR2 SNEGSKA (reference sequence). Trimming cost V 1 base and J 7 bases, with 14 bases left between them. In nucleotides, the CDR3 is TGCAGTGCTAGAGCTGCGGATCGTGGGGAGCAGTACTTC. As protein: CSARAADRGEQYF.

This clonotype has more than one count but fewer than ten. V and J are TRBV18 and TRBJ1-1; D gene ambiguous. The germline gives CDR1 KGHSH, CDR2 LQKENI. V was clipped by 3 bases and J by 0 bases, with 14 bases between them. The CDR3 contains 16 residues. The CDR3, as DNA: TGTGCCAGCTCACCGACCCTAGCCTCTATGAACACTGAAGCTTTCTTT. This gives the protein CASSPTLASMNTEAFF.

This rearrangement joins TRBV15 to TRBJ2-7; the match to TRBD1 covers 11 bases. V shed 7 bases, J shed 3 bases, and the junction held 11 bases outside the gene matches. The CDR3 runs 16 residues. Germline CDR1 LNHNV, CDR2 YYDKDF (reference sequence). This chain's CDR3 is CATNREGGTGGYEQYF. The DNA of the CDR3 is TGTGCCACCAACCGAGAGGGGGGGACAGGGGGCTACGAGCAGTACTTC.

This clonotype occurred many times. The V and J genes are TRBV7-2 and TRBJ2-1; D unclear. This CDR3 has 12 residues. The germline V and J ends were trimmed by 2 bases and 9 bases, with 8 bases remaining between them. Per the germline V gene, CDR1 is SGHTA and CDR2 is FQGNSA. The CDR3 DNA is TGTGCCAGCAGCTTAAGAGGATCTGAGCAGTTCTTC. Its translation is CASSLRGSEQFF.

This sequence joins TRBV2 and TRBJ2-7; 14 positions agree with TRBD2. Germline V CDR1 and CDR2: SNHLY, FYNNEI. J lost 3 bases, V lost 6 bases, and 10 bases had no gene match. This CDR3 is built from 17 residues. This CDR3 reads CASRPGTSGSVIYEQYF. DNA of the CDR3: TGTGCCAGCAGGCCCGGGACTAGCGGGAGCGTAATCTACGAGCAGTACTTC.

This clonotype was seen a handful of times. This sequence joins TRBV12-5 and TRBJ2-7; 11 positions match TRBD2. CDR1 is LGHNT and CDR2 is FRNRAP in the germline V gene. The V segment lost 2 bases and the J segment 3 bases; nucleotides outside the gene matches: 9. This CDR3 is 17 amino acids long. CDR3 bases: TGTGCTAGTGGTTTGTTCCCTAGCGGGGGGCGGGTCTACGAGCAGTACTTC. Its protein product is CASGLFPSGGRVYEQYF.

This clonotype has just a few counts. This chain links TRBV15 with TRBJ1-1; D ambiguous. V dropped 0 bases and J dropped 5 bases, with 25 bases sitting between them. Germline-derived CDR1 and CDR2 are LNHNV and YYDKDF (reference sequence). The CDR3 is 19 amino acids. In DNA form, the CDR3 reads TGTGCCACCAGCAGAGATCTCAACAGCCGCTTTAGGGTGATGACTGAAGCTTTCTTT. Translation gives CATSRDLNSRFRVMTEAFF.

The rearrangement links TRBV15 to TRBJ1-2; tentative D call: TRBD1 (5 bases). Trimming took off 3 bases at V and 4 bases at J, with 18 bases between the two ends. The length of the CDR3 is 16 residues. Germline V gives CDR1 LNHNV, CDR2 YYDKDF (reference sequence). CDR3 in amino acids: CATSSARGTDSYGYTF. In nucleotides, the CDR3 is TGTGCCACCAGCAGTGCTAGAGGGACCGATTCCTATGGCTACACCTTC.

The chain carries TRBV3-1 and TRBJ2-4, with TRBD1 matching 7 bases. The CDR3 contains 17 residues. CDR1 LGHDT and CDR2 YNNKEL come from the germline V gene (reference sequence). Unmatched junction bases numbered 9, after V lost 4 bases and J lost 0 bases. The CDR3 sequence: CASSRIQGQLAKNIQYF. DNA of the CDR3: TGTGCCAGCAGCCGGATCCAGGGACAGCTAGCCAAAAACATTCAGTACTTC.

The V call is TRBV7-2, the J call TRBJ1-4; TRBD1 matches at 7 bases. CDR1 and CDR2 (germline): SGHTA, FQGNSA. This CDR3 region has 14 residues. V trimming: 4 bases; J trimming: 8 bases; junction bases outside the gene matches: 7. In DNA, the CDR3 is TGTGCCAGCAGCTCCCAGACAGGGTGGGAAAAACTGTTTTTT. It translates to CASSSQTGWEKLFF.

The J gene is TRBJ2-7, the V gene TRBV6-1; TRBD2 might be the D (6 bases). The CDR3 is 14 amino acids. The germline V gene has CDR1 MNHNS and CDR2 SASEGT. The DNA for the CDR3 is TGCGCCAGCAGTGAGGGCGGGGCCCCCTACGAGCAGTACGTC. It specifies CASSEGGAPYEQYV.

At least ten counts were recorded for this clonotype. This chain uses TRBV2 with TRBJ2-7, with a possible D match to TRBD1 (5 bases). V was cut by 3 bases and J by 3 bases, with 12 bases left in between. CDR1 is SNHLY, CDR2 FYNNEI, per germline. The CDR3 loop spans 14 amino acids. The CDR3 spells CASSDPSGYYEQYF. Written as DNA, the CDR3 is TGTGCCAGCAGTGACCCCTCAGGGTACTACGAGCAGTACTTC.

Points on this clonotype: A much larger clone sits a single nucleotide away, making a read error possible. The missing conserved phenylalanine or tryptophan at the end of this CDR3 makes a read error likely. This chain joins TRBV20-1 and TRBJ2-7; TRBD2 is a possible D gene (5 bases). The V gene's germline CDR1 is DFQATT and CDR2 SNEGSKA (reference sequence). The CDR3 spans 14 residues. Trimming stripped 3 bases from V and 5 bases from J, with 17 bases between. This CDR3 is CSASSRGESHEQYS. The CDR3 DNA reads TGCAGTGCTAGCTCTCGGGGAGAATCGCACGAGCAGTACTCC.

This clonotype was detected ten times or more. The chain recombines TRBV29-1 with TRBJ1-3, with 7 bases that match TRBD1. V trimming: 5 bases; J trimming: 1 base; junction bases outside the gene matches: 2. This CDR3 has 13 residues. Germline V CDR1 and CDR2: SQVTM, ANQGSEA. The CDR3 DNA reads as TGCAGCGTTCAGGGACAGTCTGGAAACACCATATATTTT. This translates into CSVQGQSGNTIYF.

This clonotype was picked up many times. V and J are TRBV19 and TRBJ1-6, with a possible D match to TRBD1 (6 bases). The CDR3 loop spans 16 amino acids. V was cut by 4 bases and J by 7 bases, with 17 bases left in between. Germline CDR1 reads LNHDA; CDR2 reads SQIVND (reference sequence). The CDR3 reads CASSTRTGTMNSPLHF. The CDR3, as DNA: TGTGCCAGTAGTACTCGGACCGGGACAATGAATTCACCCCTCCACTTT.

This clonotype was counted ten times or more. The V call is TRBV2, the J call TRBJ2-7, with D unclear. Per germline, CDR1 SNHLY and CDR2 FYNNEI. V was shortened by 3 bases and J by 3 bases, with 9 bases between the two germline ends. This CDR3 is built from 13 residues. The CDR3 protein is CASSESPDYEQYF. The CDR3 region has the DNA TGTGCCAGCAGTGAGTCGCCGGACTACGAGCAGTACTTC.

Note on this clonotype: A read error is possible here, since a much larger clone lies one base away. This chain connects TRBV7-9 to TRBJ2-7; D might be TRBD2 (6 bases). Germline-derived CDR1 and CDR2 are SEHNR and FQNEAQ (reference sequence). CDR3 length: 13 residues. CDR3 sequence: CASRLLASYEQHF. CDR3 sequence (DNA): TGTGCCAGCAGGCTACTAGCTTCCTACGAGCAGCACTTC.